The 2 T cell receptor beta chains below come from one sample, sequenced in a study of Graves' ophthalmopathy and Graves' hyperthyroidism. TCR beta CDR3 regions were amplified from RNA transcripts. HTBI primers served in a first-round RT-PCR, which a second-round multiplex PCR followed. TCRdb re-derived calls from the multiplex PCR reads in MiXCR, one entry per CDR3 protein. The profile shows over a million distinct CDR3 sequences, roughly 35% of them singletons. Sequenced material: peripheral blood or thyroid tissue (not recorded which). Receptors originate from an adult man with Graves' hyperthyroidism.

Comment on this clonotype: A single base separates this from a much larger clone, so it may be a read error. V usage is TRBV5-4 and J usage is TRBJ2-7, with TRBD1 matching 8 bases. This CDR3 spans 14 amino acids. With 4 bases clipped from V and 2 bases from J, the junction kept 5 bases outside the gene matches. Per the germline V gene, CDR1 is SGHNT and CDR2 is YYREEE (reference sequence). DNA of the CDR3: TGTGCCAGCAGCCCCTGGGACAGGACCTACGAGCAGTACTTC. It is translated as CASSPWDRTYEQYF.

V is TRBV24-1 and J is TRBJ1-5, with no clear D. V was clipped by 7 bases and J by 2 bases, with 11 bases between them. Germline V lookup: CDR1 KGHDR, CDR2 SFDVKD. The CDR3 is made up of 14 amino acids. CDR3 in amino acids: CATSLTGGNQPQHF. The CDR3 DNA reads TGTGCCACCAGCTTGACCGGGGGCAATCAGCCCCAGCATTTT.